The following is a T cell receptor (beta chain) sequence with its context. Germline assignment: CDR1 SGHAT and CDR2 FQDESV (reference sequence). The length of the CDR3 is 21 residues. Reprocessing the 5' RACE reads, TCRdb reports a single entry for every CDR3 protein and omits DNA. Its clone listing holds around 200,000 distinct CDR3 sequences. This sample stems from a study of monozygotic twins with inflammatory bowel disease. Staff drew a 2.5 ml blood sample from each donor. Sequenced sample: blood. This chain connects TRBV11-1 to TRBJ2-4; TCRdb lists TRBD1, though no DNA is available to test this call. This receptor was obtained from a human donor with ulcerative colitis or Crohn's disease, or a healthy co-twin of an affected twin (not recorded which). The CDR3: CASSLTFSGQGASRAKNIQYF.